This T cell receptor (beta chain) was profiled in a study of T cell responses to AZD1222 COVID-19 vaccine. Overall study findings and caveats: Only a handful of people who got AZD1222 tested seropositive at baseline. Without day 14 samples, only post-peak T cell repertoires were studied. Donors were chiefly white British, with a greater number of females, and clonal diversity was perhaps underestimated.

CDR1 and CDR2 from the germline V gene are SGHRS and YFSETQ. The CDR3 length is 13 residues. The V end was cut by 2 bases, the J end by 0 bases, with 5 bases between. Generated by immunoSEQ multiplex PCR, the TCRdb table keeps only in-frame clones and is missing some. The sample has under 150,000 clones, 70% to 90% seen once; the top ten hold approximately 8.4%. As regards this clone: Its antigen is unidentified. Other DNA sequences in the same sample also yield this CDR3.

The sequencing here drew on peripheral blood, taken on day 0 of AZD1222 vaccination. The chain combines TRBV5-1 with TRBJ1-1, with D uncertain. The TCR comes from an adult in good health. As DNA, the CDR3 is TGCGCCAGCAGCTTAGGGATGAACACTGAAGCTTTCTTT. It translates to CASSLGMNTEAFF. Using reference TRBV5-1 and TRBJ1-1 for the parts outside the CDR3, the full variable domain is KAGVTQTPRYLIKTRGQQVTLSCSPISGHRSVSWYQQTPGQGLQFLFEYFSETQRNKGNFPGRFSGRQFSNSRSEMNVSTLELGDSALYLCASSLGMNTEAFFGQGTRLTVV.